This record covers a single T cell receptor (beta chain). This clonotype was detected only a few times. The antigen it binds to is not known. There are no base qualities to consult, and no much larger clone falls within one base. The data derive from a study of identical twins listed by TCRdb under 2016. Background for the entire study: To test whether fetal clonotypes persist, the study used deep sequencing on TCR alpha and beta repertoires from monozygotic twins, unrelated adults of various ages, and cord blood. Replicate twin experiments were performed at different times using different library preparation protocols to rule out contamination.

Via the germline V gene (reference sequence), CDR1 is SEHNR and CDR2 FQNEAQ. V was cut back by 6 bases and J by 4 bases, leaving a gap of 16 bases between them. Spanning cysteine to phenylalanine, the CDR3 consists of 15 amino acids. Kept here is only the CDR3 DNA, which spans 45 bases and is read in frame from base 1. All donors were healthy Caucasians. The twin cohort consisted of three pairs of female monozygotic twins, all aged about 18 to 30 years. Positive isolation kits from Invitrogen were used to isolate CD4+ and CD8+ T cell populations. Receptor amplification or capture employed 5' RACE. The reads were generated on an Illumina HiSeq 2000. A universal primer binding site was added through template switching, and the final cDNA carried a unique molecular identifier so that TCR cDNA molecules could be counted accurately. Specific primers in the conserved constant-segment region were used to synthesize first-strand cDNA for the TCR alpha and beta chains. Each cDNA library was double barcoded, with a SMART-Mk sample barcode plus Illumina barcodes, to control for contamination. TruSeq adapter sequences along with Illumina sample barcodes were introduced in two successive PCR steps. Sequencing of the TCR alpha and beta cDNA libraries was done on the Illumina HiSeq platform using custom primers. The authors' analysis ran thus. Unique molecular identifiers were extracted from raw reads with MiGEC, and CDR3 positions were determined with MiXCR. Recombination models were inferred per individual with the repgenHMM and IGoR tools using an EM algorithm. Shared clonotypes were analyzed with the tcR package in R, and sharing was normalized by the product of cloneset sizes. To study raw recombination free of thymic and clonal selection effects, out-of-frame nonproductive sequences were analyzed. TCRdb trimmed public reads at Q25 via fastp, called clones via MiXCR and kept in-frame beta chains. Each record represents a unique CDR3 protein, reported with the most common genes and DNA among its rows. These V and J calls rely on TCRdb rather than the paper's analysis. In all, the sample holds approximately 500,000 distinct CDR3 sequences, and 20% to 25% of those were seen once. Of the sample, around 3% is held by the ten largest clones.

Results and caveats for the whole study, not just this receptor: Compared with coincidental sharing between unrelated individuals, out-of-frame TCR alpha sequences shared between twins had an excess of sequences with low generation probability. Because the same donors could not be followed over many years, conclusions were based on cross-sectional statistical analysis. Abundant cord blood beta clonotypes carried fewer insertions; young adult naive repertoires showed a weaker similar trend, while memory repertoires showed none. In monozygotic twins, recombination models systematically underestimated out-of-frame TCR alpha sharing, but the models matched the sharing seen between unrelated individuals. Invariant T cells such as MAIT and iNKT could partly confound zero-insertion analyses, although diverse VJ usage argued against such confounding for most clonotypes. Excess twin sharing in beta out-of-frame sequences was weaker because fewer shared sequences lowered the signal-to-noise ratio.

This sample was shared with a second study, whose subject was T cells expressing NK-cell markers. The second study also describes: In sorted CD3+CD56+NKG2C+, CD3+CD56+NKG2C- and CD3+CD56-NKG2C+ T-cell subsets from several donors, TCR beta-chain repertoires were profiled. Among the eight sequenced donors, only one was HCMV-seronegative, while the other seven were HCMV-seropositive. In several experiments an anti-gammadeltaTCR antibody was added to restrict sorting to alphabetaTCR-expressing T cells. In over five donors, the dominant CD3+CD56+NKG2C+ clonotypes were among the top 10 CD8+ clonotypes and accounted for roughly 1.0-7.0% of CD8+ T cells. Those dominant clonotypes were again the most abundant among CD3+CD56-NKG2C+ cells in a few donors, at roughly 25-65%. Whether the expanded NKG2C-expressing T cell clones were specific for HCMV antigens remained unclear. The study sequenced eight donors, all healthy volunteers chosen at random: three men and five women. To determine HCMV serostatus, a commercial ELISA kit was used to detect HCMV-specific IgG in serum. MIGEC was used to demultiplex reads and group reads by UMI, and MiTCR was used to assemble and quantify clonotypes. To remove erroneous sequences, TCR cDNA sequences were retained only when supported by two or more reads. The tcR package was used for downstream repertoire analysis, and clonotypes were matched between fractions using CDR3 nucleotide sequence together with V segment. VDJmatch was used to annotate antigen specificity against VDJdb, with one amino acid substitution allowed in CDR3.

The source is a woman between 18 and 29 years old in good health. Recombination connected TRBV7-9 to TRBJ2-1; no D segment can be confidently identified. Sequences were obtained from CD4+ T cells sorted from blood. The CDR3 reads CASSPTRGPYNEQFF. The DNA sequence reads TGTGCCAGCAGTCCCACCCGCGGACCTTACAATGAGCAGTTCTTC. With the rest looked up from the reference TRBV7-9 and TRBJ2-1 genes rather than sequenced, the full variable domain is DTGVSQNPRHKITKRGQNVTFRCDPISEHNRLYWYRQTLGQGPEFLTYFQNEAQLEKSRLLSDRFSAERPKGSFSTLEIQRTEQGDSAMYLCASSPTRGPYNEQFFGPGTRLTVL.